The 18 T cell receptor beta chains reported below all come from one sample, sequenced in a study of blood T cell repertoires in COVID-19. Sequencing was performed with immunoSEQ multiplex PCR; in TCRdb, only in-frame clones are kept and a portion is missing. In the table there are 110,000 or so clones, under 85% of which are singletons. Specimen: peripheral blood. Every receptor here comes from a woman in her 70s with acute or convalescent COVID-19.

V and J are TRBV7-9 and TRBJ2-7; 9 nucleotides agree with TRBD1. Unmatched junction bases numbered 9, after V lost 4 bases and J lost 5 bases. The V gene's germline CDR1 is SEHNR and CDR2 FQNEAQ (reference sequence). The CDR3 runs 15 residues. This CDR3 is CASSSMRQGDHEQYF. For the CDR3, the DNA is TGTGCCAGCAGCTCCATGCGACAGGGGGACCACGAGCAGTACTTC.

This clone was found a few times. This chain connects TRBV2 to TRBJ2-1; 7 bases fit TRBD2. The ends lost 3 bases at V and 15 bases at J; junction bases unmatched: 14. CDR3 length equals 14 residues. Germline V gene data show CDR1 as SNHLY and CDR2 as FYNNEI. The CDR3 reads CASSEELANPKLFF. CDR3 in DNA: TGTGCCAGCAGTGAGGAACTAGCGAACCCCAAACTGTTCTTC.

The chain carries TRBV25-1 and TRBJ2-3, with 12 bases identical to TRBD2. V shed 6 bases, J shed 4 bases, and the junction held 5 bases outside the gene matches. Germline V lookup: CDR1 MGHDK, CDR2 SYGVNS. This CDR3 contains 15 residues. The DNA for the CDR3 is TGTGCCAGCAGGGCTAGCGGGGGGGCCTCAGATACGCAGTATTTT. This gives the protein CASRASGGASDTQYF.

V usage is TRBV28 and J usage is TRBJ2-1; the D gene is possibly TRBD2 (5 bases). The CDR3 is 15 amino acids. Germline values: CDR1 MDHEN, CDR2 SYDVKM. With 5 bases removed from V and 7 bases from J, the gap between germline ends came to 18 bases. CDR3 coding DNA: TGTGCCAGCAGTGAACTAGATGAGATACTTAATGAGCAGTTCTTC. This sequence encodes CASSELDEILNEQFF.

CDR3 protein: CASTPRVGEQYF. The CDR3 nucleotides are TGTGCCAGCACCCCTCGCGTCGGCGAGCAGTACTTC. The rearrangement links TRBV6-5 to TRBJ2-7, with D unresolved. The germline gives CDR1 MNHEY, CDR2 SVGAGI. The CDR3 is made up of 12 amino acids. Trimming left V 7 bases short and J 6 bases short, with 13 bases between.

This clone appeared a single time. The CDR3 DNA follows: TGTGCCAGCACCAAACCGGGATCCCCCTCCTACGAGCAGTACTTC. Its protein product is CASTKPGSPSYEQYF. V is TRBV11-2 and J is TRBJ2-7; possibly TRBD2 for D (5 bases). V lost 7 bases to trimming and J lost 0 bases, with 16 bases between them. The CDR3 has 15 residues. Germline lookup yields CDR1 SGHAT and CDR2 FQNNGV.

The genes are TRBV15 and TRBJ2-7, with a possible D match to TRBD1 (6 bases). The V end lost 5 bases, the J end lost 2 bases, and 16 bases lay between the germline ends. The CDR3 contains 15 residues. Germline V gene sequence: CDR1 LNHNV, CDR2 YYDKDF (reference sequence). DNA of the CDR3: TGTGCCACCAGCCCCCTAACAGGGCTTCCCTACGAGCAGTACTTC. This codes for CATSPLTGLPYEQYF.

The CDR3 sequence is CSVAVSGNTIYF. The CDR3 nucleotides are TGCAGCGTTGCTGTCTCTGGAAACACCATATATTTT. The V call is TRBV29-1, the J call TRBJ1-3; D call uncertain. This CDR3 spans 12 amino acids. V lost 4 bases and J lost 0, with 4 bases in between. From germline, CDR1 is SQVTM and CDR2 ANQGSEA.

The chain has TRBV5-5 and TRBJ2-1; tentative D call: TRBD2 (6 bases). V was cut by 6 bases and J by 4 bases, with 17 bases left in between. The CDR3 length is 15 residues. Germline V gives CDR1 SGHKS, CDR2 YYEKEE (reference sequence). CDR3 amino acids: CASTEFPGDYNEQFF. CDR3 nucleotide sequence: TGTGCCAGCACCGAGTTCCCGGGGGATTACAATGAGCAGTTCTTC.

The J gene is TRBJ1-1, the V gene TRBV5-8, with a tentative D call TRBD1 (5 bases). Germline-derived CDR1 and CDR2 are SGHTS and YDEGEE. V was cut by 4 bases and J by 5 bases, with 21 bases left in between. The CDR3 runs to 16 residues. The CDR3 region is CASSQRRGGWWTEAFF. The CDR3 DNA sequence: TGTGCCAGCAGCCAGCGGCGGGGGGGGTGGTGGACTGAAGCTTTCTTT.

A single count supports this clone. The J gene is TRBJ1-1, the V gene TRBV29-1; D perhaps matches TRBD1 (6 bases). Per germline, CDR1 SQVTM and CDR2 ANQGSEA. This CDR3 region has 13 residues. Trimming cost V 3 bases and J 3 bases, with 11 bases left between them. CDR3 coding DNA: TGCAGCGTTGACACAGGGAAGGACACTGAAGCTTTCTTT. Translating it yields CSVDTGKDTEAFF.

Turning to this clone: The same CDR3 arises from other DNA sequences in this sample as well. V and J are TRBV19 and TRBJ1-4, with TRBD1 as a possible D gene (6 bases). CDR1 LNHDA and CDR2 SQIVND come from the germline V gene (reference sequence). The CDR3 contains 15 residues. V shed 3 bases and J shed 0 bases, with 8 bases lying between them. CDR3 loop: CASSIRGTTNEKLFF. The CDR3 coding sequence is TGTGCCAGTAGTATCAGGGGTACAACTAATGAAAAACTGTTTTTT.

The chain combines TRBV6-5 with TRBJ1-6; D unresolved. There are 15 residues in the CDR3. CDR1 and CDR2 from the germline V gene are MNHEY and SVGAGI. V lost 6 bases to trimming and J lost 1 base, with 10 bases between them. The DNA for the CDR3 is TGTGCCAGCAGCCGAGGGATTTCCTATAATTCACCCCTCCACTTT. It yields the protein CASSRGISYNSPLHF.

The J gene is TRBJ2-7, the V gene TRBV21-1; the DNA was not used to check the table's D call, TRBD2. TRBV21-1 is noted as a pseudogene. CDR3 length: 13 residues. CDR3: CASSKESASEQYV. CDR3 nucleotides: TGTGCCAGCAGCAAAGAAAGTGCGAGCGAGCAGTACGTC.

The J gene is TRBJ1-4, the V gene TRBV5-1; TRBD1 matches 7 bases. Germline loops: CDR1 SGHRS, CDR2 YFSETQ. The J segment lost 5 bases and the V segment lost 2 bases, leaving 6 bases of the junction unmatched. CDR3 size: 15 residues. The CDR3 bases are TGCGCCAGCAGCTTATCTCAGGGGGTAAATGAAAAACTGTTTTTT. Translated, it gives CASSLSQGVNEKLFF.

This clone was recorded only once. CDR3 in DNA: TGTGCCAGCAGGACCTCGACAGGGGGGGGCAATCAGCCCCAGCATTTT. Translated, it gives CASRTSTGGGNQPQHF. The genes are TRBV28 and TRBJ1-5, with TRBD1 identical over 9 bases. V was clipped by 6 bases and J by 2 bases; unmatched bases: 8. Per germline, CDR1 MDHEN and CDR2 SYDVKM. The CDR3 extends over 16 amino acids.

The genes are TRBV11-2 and TRBJ1-2, with 11 bases aligning to TRBD1. The germline V gene has CDR1 SGHAT and CDR2 FQNNGV. V shed 5 bases, J shed 8 bases, and the junction held 10 bases outside the gene matches. The CDR3 totals 15 residues. The CDR3: CASSPRTGGGRGYTF. The DNA for the CDR3 is TGTGCCAGCAGCCCGAGGACAGGGGGCGGACGGGGCTACACCTTC.

The genes are TRBV3-1 (or the pseudogene TRBV3-2) and TRBJ1-5, with no clear D. The CDR3 runs 16 residues. Looked up from germline, CDR1 is LGHDT and CDR2 is YNNKEL (reference sequence). V was clipped by 1 base and J by 7 bases, with 17 bases between them. This chain's CDR3 is CASSQGVGVGLQPQHF. The CDR3 DNA sequence: TGTGCCAGCAGCCAAGGAGTTGGCGTCGGGTTACAGCCCCAGCATTTT.